Below, 24 T cell receptor beta chains from the same sample are listed, as sequenced in a study of T-cell reconstitution after alpha-beta-depleted transplantation in children. Unique molecular identifiers were used to barcode this TCRbeta library. TCRdb called the PCR reads again in MiXCR, with one record for every CDR3 protein. The data contain 450,000 to 600,000 distinct CDR3 sequences, about 10% of them singletons. Sequenced material: PBMCs, taken before TCRalphabeta/CD19-depleted stem cell transplant. Receptor source: a child aged 2 to 9 with inherited bone marrow failure, due to receive a stem cell transplant.

On this clonotype: Germline and junction disagree at one end, which may indicate a read error. This chain uses TRBV4-3 with TRBJ2-2, with D hard to call. This CDR3 spans 14 amino acids. The germline V gene has CDR1 LGHNA and CDR2 YSLEER. CDR3 sequence (DNA): TGCGCCAGCAGCCAACTTGAGAACTCCGGGGAGCTGTTTTTT. It encodes CASSQLENSGELFF.

This clonotype was counted ten times or more. V is TRBV27 and J is TRBJ2-7; the D is unclear. V lost 3 bases and J 1 base, leaving 7 bases between the germline ends. This CDR3 has 13 amino acids. From germline, CDR1 is MNHEY and CDR2 SMNVEV (reference sequence). As DNA, the CDR3 is TGTGCCAGCAGTTTTTCCGGATCCTACGAGCAGTACTTC. Its protein product is CASSFSGSYEQYF.

This chain links TRBV9 with TRBJ2-2; no firm D call. Trimming stripped 0 bases from V and 6 bases from J, with 6 bases between. There are 13 residues in the CDR3. CDR1 and CDR2 (germline): SGDLS, YYNGEE. The CDR3 sequence is CASSVDLSGELFF. DNA of the CDR3: TGTGCCAGCAGCGTAGATTTATCCGGGGAGCTGTTTTTT.

The sample holds a few counts of this clonotype. The chain combines TRBV24-1 with TRBJ1-6; 9 bases line up with TRBD1. V lost 3 bases to trimming and J lost 14 bases; unmatched junction nucleotides: 13. The V gene's germline CDR1 is KGHDR and CDR2 SFDVKD. CDR3 size: 16 residues. CDR3 in amino acids: CATSDLGQGCSRTLHF. In DNA, the CDR3 is TGTGCCACCAGTGATCTTGGACAGGGGTGTTCGAGGACCCTCCACTTT.

This clonotype was counted at least ten times. CDR3 bases: TGCGCCAGCAGCTTGCGGCGGCAGGGGACCTACGAGCAGTACTTC. Amino acids: CASSLRRQGTYEQYF. This rearrangement joins TRBV5-1 to TRBJ2-7, with D possibly matching TRBD1 (6 bases). With 1 base removed from V and 2 bases from J, the gap between germline ends came to 13 bases. The germline gives CDR1 SGHRS, CDR2 YFSETQ. The CDR3 is 15 amino acids. Combining the CDR3 with reference TRBV5-1 and TRBJ2-7 gives the whole variable domain KAGVTQTPRYLIKTRGQQVTLSCSPISGHRSVSWYQQTPGQGLQFLFEYFSETQRNKGNFPGRFSGRQFSNSRSEMNVSTLELGDSALYLCASSLRRQGTYEQYFGPGTRLTVT.

This clonotype appeared a few times. This sequence joins TRBV6-7 and TRBJ2-7; TRBD2 aligns across 8 bases. TRBV6-7 qualifies as an ORF whose function is uncertain. The CDR3 is 19 amino acids. V shed 0 bases, J shed 0 bases, and the junction held 13 bases outside the gene matches. The CDR3 DNA follows: TGTGCCAGCAGTTACTCGAAGCTACCACGGCGGGGGGACTCCTACGAGCAGTACTTC. Its protein is CASSYSKLPRRGDSYEQYF.

V gene TRBV29-1 combines with J gene TRBJ2-2, with D uncertain. Germline V gene lookup returns CDR1 SQVTM and CDR2 ANQGSEA. The CDR3 length is 14 residues. V was pared by 7 bases and J by 1 base, with 13 bases between. In nucleotides, the CDR3 is TGCAGCGCAGTGGACGGAAAGAACACCGGGGAGCTGTTTTTT. Translated, it gives CSAVDGKNTGELFF.

This clonotype was seen repeatedly, ten times or more. The chain links TRBV4-3 to TRBJ2-3; D uncertain. Germline V gene data show CDR1 as LGHNA and CDR2 as YSLEER. This CDR3 is built from 17 residues. V was clipped by 0 bases and J by 3 bases, with 16 bases between them. As DNA, the CDR3 is TGCGCCAGCAGCCAAGAGGGTCCCGGACGATATACAGATACGCAGTATTTT. Translated, it gives CASSQEGPGRYTDTQYF.

In its sample, this clonotype was seen a few times. This rearrangement joins TRBV5-1 to TRBJ2-1; TRBD2 matches 13 bases. Germline-derived CDR1 and CDR2 are SGHRS and YFSETQ. Losses at the gene ends were 1 base for V and 1 base for J; bases not matched to a gene: 8. The length of the CDR3 is 19 residues. The CDR3 sequence: CASSLILAGGKPSYNEQFF. DNA for the CDR3: TGCGCCAGCAGCTTGATACTAGCGGGAGGGAAGCCTTCCTACAATGAGCAGTTCTTC. The full variable domain, rest sourced from reference TRBV5-1 and TRBJ2-1, is KAGVTQTPRYLIKTRGQQVTLSCSPISGHRSVSWYQQTPGQGLQFLFEYFSETQRNKGNFPGRFSGRQFSNSRSEMNVSTLELGDSALYLCASSLILAGGKPSYNEQFFGPGTRLTVL.

The table lists this clonotype with a few counts. The V gene is TRBV27, the J gene TRBJ1-5; 8 bases align to TRBD1. Germline V gene lookup returns CDR1 MNHEY and CDR2 SMNVEV (reference sequence). The V segment lost 6 bases and the J segment 6 bases; nucleotides outside the gene matches: 7. This CDR3 region has 14 residues. Written as DNA, the CDR3 is TGTGCCAGCAGACCAGGGGGCTGGGGTCAGCCCCAGCATTTT. Translating gives CASRPGGWGQPQHF.

In this sample, this clonotype turned up many times. The genes are TRBV27 and TRBJ2-7, with D perhaps matching TRBD1 or TRBD2 (7 bases each). Per germline, CDR1 MNHEY and CDR2 SMNVEV (reference sequence). The CDR3 is 14 amino acids. The V end was cut by 7 bases, the J end by 3 bases, with 16 bases between. As DNA, the CDR3 is TGTGCCAGCAACCCAGCGGGACAGAACTACGAGCAGTACTTC. This gives the protein CASNPAGQNYEQYF.

This clonotype was recorded at least ten times. The rearrangement uses TRBV4-3 and TRBJ1-2; 9 nucleotides agree with TRBD1. After removal of 4 bases from V and 4 bases from J, the junction contained 10 bases not matched to a gene. The CDR3 contains 16 residues. Looked up from germline, CDR1 is LGHNA and CDR2 is YSLEER. For the CDR3, the DNA is TGCGCCAGCAGCCGGGGAAACAGGGGGCAGGCCTATGGCTACACCTTC. Protein product: CASSRGNRGQAYGYTF.

There are many counts of this clonotype. This chain joins TRBV27 and TRBJ2-7, with a weak D call TRBD2 (6 bases). V gave up 4 bases and J gave up 2 bases, with 9 bases separating them. The CDR3 totals 13 residues. The germline V gene encodes CDR1 MNHEY and CDR2 SMNVEV (reference sequence). CDR3 region: CASSYGSTYEQYF. The CDR3 DNA is TGTGCCAGCAGTTACGGGAGTACCTACGAGCAGTACTTC.

Many counts were recorded for this clonotype. The chain combines TRBV7-8 with TRBJ1-1; the D gene is possibly TRBD1 (5 bases). Germline CDR1 SGHVS, CDR2 FQNEAQ. The ends were cut back, 2 bases at V and 0 bases at J, with 22 bases in the middle. The CDR3 runs 19 residues. In DNA form, the CDR3 reads TGTGCCAGCAGCTTACGCGGACACCCCAGGTTGACAATGAACACTGAAGCTTTCTTT. Encoded protein: CASSLRGHPRLTMNTEAFF.

This clonotype has at least ten counts. V usage is TRBV20-1 and J usage is TRBJ1-6; D unresolved. The CDR3 covers 12 residues. The germline CDR1 and CDR2 sequences are DFQATT and SNEGSKA (reference sequence). V lost 0 bases and J 9 bases, leaving 6 bases between the germline ends. The CDR3: CSARDGFSPLHF. The CDR3 coding sequence is TGCAGTGCTAGAGACGGGTTTTCACCCCTCCACTTT.

This clonotype was seen ten or more times. The V gene is TRBV27, the J gene TRBJ2-5, with D tentatively TRBD2 (6 bases). CDR3 size: 13 residues. The V gene's germline CDR1 is MNHEY and CDR2 SMNVEV (reference sequence). V gave up 5 bases and J gave up 5 bases, with 12 bases separating them. The DNA for the CDR3 is TGTGCCAGCAGTCGCTGGGCGGGGGAGACCCAGTACTTC. Translated, it gives CASSRWAGETQYF.

This clonotype was counted between two and nine times. The rearrangement uses TRBV19 and TRBJ2-7; 9 bases align to TRBD2. Germline assignment: CDR1 LNHDA and CDR2 SQIVND (reference sequence). This CDR3 is 15 amino acids long. V dropped 6 bases and J dropped 6; count of bases not matched to a gene: 12. CDR3 sequence reads: CASSQDGLAGLEQYF. The CDR3 bases are TGTGCCAGTAGCCAAGACGGCCTAGCGGGACTCGAGCAGTACTTC.

V and J are TRBV10-3 and TRBJ2-1, with 9 positions matching TRBD2. V trimming: 9 bases; J trimming: 0 bases; junction bases outside the gene matches: 3. CDR1 is ENHRY, CDR2 SYGVKD, per germline. The CDR3 is made up of 14 amino acids. CDR3 amino acids: CAIYSGSSYNEQFF. In DNA form, the CDR3 reads TGTGCCATTTATAGCGGGAGCTCCTACAATGAGCAGTTCTTC.

This clonotype has at least ten counts. The rearrangement joins TRBV6-5 to TRBJ1-3; no reliable D call. Germline CDR1 and CDR2: MNHEY and SVGAGI. The CDR3 totals 14 residues. V lost 0 bases and J 4 bases, leaving 7 bases between the germline ends. The CDR3 region has the DNA TGTGCCAGCAGTTACTCCACGTACGGAAACACCATATATTTT. Its translation is CASSYSTYGNTIYF.

This clonotype was recorded many times. The chain couples TRBV25-1 to TRBJ2-5, with 7 bases matching TRBD2. With 2 bases clipped from V and 4 bases from J, the junction kept 7 bases outside the gene matches. The CDR3 has 15 amino acids. In germline, CDR1 is MGHDK, CDR2 SYGVNS. The DNA of the CDR3 is TGTGCCAGCAGTGAAGTTGTGGCTAGCGGAGAGACCCAGTACTTC. This translates into CASSEVVASGETQYF.

This clonotype was seen ten or more times. V is TRBV30 and J is TRBJ2-5, with 11 bases aligning to TRBD1. Looked up from germline, CDR1 is GTSNPN and CDR2 is SVGIG (reference sequence). The CDR3 loop spans 16 amino acids. The J segment lost 5 bases and the V segment lost 1 base, leaving 9 bases of the junction unmatched. CDR3 sequence reads: CAWSGGDRGKYETQYF. CDR3 in DNA: TGTGCCTGGAGTGGGGGGGACAGGGGGAAATATGAGACCCAGTACTTC.

This clonotype occurred many times. V is TRBV12-3 or TRBV12-4 and J is TRBJ2-3; 7 nucleotides match TRBD2. J gave up 5 bases and V 5 bases, and 25 bases lay outside the gene matches. This CDR3 comprises 20 residues. The CDR3 nucleotides are TGTGCCAGCAGTGGTTTTTGGTCTTTTGGGGGAGGGGTGTCGGTAGATACGCAGTATTTT. Protein sequence: CASSGFWSFGGGVSVDTQYF.

This clonotype has ten or more counts. The rearrangement joins TRBV7-2 to TRBJ2-1; 10 positions match TRBD2. The CDR3 covers 14 residues. Germline loops: CDR1 SGHTA, CDR2 FQGNSA. V was pared by 4 bases and J by 7 bases, with 4 bases of the junction left unmatched. CDR3 nucleotides: TGTGCCAGCAGCTCACTAGCGGGATGGAATGAGCAGTTCTTC. This codes for CASSSLAGWNEQFF.

This clonotype was found many times. The chain links TRBV7-9 to TRBJ2-7; possible D gene TRBD1, 5 bases. The CDR3 spans 14 residues. CDR1 and CDR2 from the germline V gene are SEHNR and FQNEAQ (reference sequence). The V and J ends lost 5 bases and 9 bases respectively, with 20 bases between them. CDR3 amino acids: CASSHDSQIPGQYF. The CDR3 DNA reads TGTGCCAGCAGCCACGACAGTCAGATCCCAGGGCAGTACTTC.